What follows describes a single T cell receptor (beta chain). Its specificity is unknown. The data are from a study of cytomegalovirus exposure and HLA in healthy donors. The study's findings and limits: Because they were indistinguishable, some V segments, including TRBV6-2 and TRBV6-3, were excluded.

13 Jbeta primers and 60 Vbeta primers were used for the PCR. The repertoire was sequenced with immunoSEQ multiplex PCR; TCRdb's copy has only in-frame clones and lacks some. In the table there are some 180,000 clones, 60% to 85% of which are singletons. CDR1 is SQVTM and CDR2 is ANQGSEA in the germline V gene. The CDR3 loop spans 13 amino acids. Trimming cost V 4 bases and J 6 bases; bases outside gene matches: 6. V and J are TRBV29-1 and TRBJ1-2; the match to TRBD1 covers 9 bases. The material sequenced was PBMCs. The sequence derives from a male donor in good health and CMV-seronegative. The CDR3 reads CSVVRDREDGYTF. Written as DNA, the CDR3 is TGCAGCGTTGTACGGGACAGGGAGGATGGCTACACCTTC.